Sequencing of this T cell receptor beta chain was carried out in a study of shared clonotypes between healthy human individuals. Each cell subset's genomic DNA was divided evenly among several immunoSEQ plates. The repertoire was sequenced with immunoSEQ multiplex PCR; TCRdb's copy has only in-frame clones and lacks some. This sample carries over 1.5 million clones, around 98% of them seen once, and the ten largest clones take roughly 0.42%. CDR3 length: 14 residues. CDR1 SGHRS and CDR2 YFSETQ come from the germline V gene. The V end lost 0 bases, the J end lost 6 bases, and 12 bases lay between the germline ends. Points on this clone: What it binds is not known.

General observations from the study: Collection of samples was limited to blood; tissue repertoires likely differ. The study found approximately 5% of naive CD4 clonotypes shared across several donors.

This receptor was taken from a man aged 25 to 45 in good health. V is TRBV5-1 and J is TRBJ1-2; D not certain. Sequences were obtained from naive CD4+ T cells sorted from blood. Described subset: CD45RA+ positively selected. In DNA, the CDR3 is TGCGCCAGCAGCTTGGTATCGGGATCCAATGGCTACACCTTC. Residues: CASSLVSGSNGYTF.